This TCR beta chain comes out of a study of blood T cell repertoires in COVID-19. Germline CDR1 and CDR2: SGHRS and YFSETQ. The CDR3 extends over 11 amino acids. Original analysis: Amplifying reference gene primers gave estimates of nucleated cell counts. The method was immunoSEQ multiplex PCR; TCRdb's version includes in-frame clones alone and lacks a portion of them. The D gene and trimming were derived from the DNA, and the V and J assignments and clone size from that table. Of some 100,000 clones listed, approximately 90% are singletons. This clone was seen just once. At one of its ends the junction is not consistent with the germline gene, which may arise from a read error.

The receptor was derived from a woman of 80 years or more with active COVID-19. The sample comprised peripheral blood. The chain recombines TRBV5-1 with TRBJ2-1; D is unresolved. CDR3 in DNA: TGCGCCAGCAGCTCCGACAATGAGCAGTTCTTC. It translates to CASSSDNEQFF.